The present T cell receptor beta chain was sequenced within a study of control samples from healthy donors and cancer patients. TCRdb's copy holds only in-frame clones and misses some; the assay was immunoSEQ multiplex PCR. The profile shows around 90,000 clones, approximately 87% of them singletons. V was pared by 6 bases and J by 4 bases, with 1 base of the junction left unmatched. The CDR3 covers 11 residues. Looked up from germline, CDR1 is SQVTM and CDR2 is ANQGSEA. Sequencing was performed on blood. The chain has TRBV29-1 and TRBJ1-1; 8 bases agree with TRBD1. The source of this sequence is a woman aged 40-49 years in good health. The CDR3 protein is CSVQGATEAFF. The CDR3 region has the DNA TGCAGCGTCCAGGGGGCCACTGAAGCTTTCTTT.